Following are 23 T cell receptor beta chains from one sample sequenced in a study of CD4+ T cells in melanoma. Profiling relied on immunoSEQ multiplex PCR, and the TCRdb table lists in-frame clones only, not all of them. In the table there are around 18,000 clones, around 82% of which are singletons. The sequenced material came from cells from a culture (not recorded whether cultured in vitro). Every receptor here comes from a human donor with melanoma.

The genes are TRBV30 and TRBJ2-1, with TRBD2 identical over 11 bases. V dropped 3 bases and J dropped 4; count of bases not matched to a gene: 8. CDR1 is GTSNPN and CDR2 is SVGIG in the germline V gene (reference sequence). The CDR3 spans 16 residues. The CDR3, as DNA: TGTGCCTGGAGCGGAACCGGGACTAGCGGTTACAATGAGCAGTTCTTC. Its protein product is CAWSGTGTSGYNEQFF.

The chain recombines TRBV7-2 with TRBJ2-7, with D hard to call. The CDR3 totals 13 residues. CDR1 and CDR2 from the germline V gene are SGHTA and FQGNSA. V lost 1 base and J lost 6, with 10 bases in between. In DNA, the CDR3 is TGTGCCAGCAGCTTAGAGATCGGGCGCGAGCAGTACTTC. Its translation is CASSLEIGREQYF.

In this sample, this clone turned up once. The V and J genes are TRBV18 and TRBJ1-1; 7 bases match TRBD1. CDR3 length: 15 residues. V lost 4 bases to trimming and J lost 5 bases; unmatched junction nucleotides: 10. Per the germline V gene, CDR1 is KGHSH and CDR2 is LQKENI. As DNA, the CDR3 is TGTGCCAGCTCACTCATTGACACCAGGGGGACTGAAGCTTTCTTT. It encodes CASSLIDTRGTEAFF.

The CDR3 loop reads CASSYDRGPNYGYTF. CDR3 nucleotides: TGTGCCAGCAGTTACGACAGGGGGCCTAACTATGGCTACACCTTC. The chain carries TRBV6-5 and TRBJ1-2; 10 nucleotides agree with TRBD1. Germline V gene sequence: CDR1 MNHEY, CDR2 SVGAGI. The CDR3 contains 15 residues. Losses at the gene ends were 2 bases for V and 0 bases for J; bases not matched to a gene: 0.

The rearrangement links TRBV6-6 to TRBJ2-1, with D possibly TRBD2 on 5 matching bases. V dropped 6 bases and J dropped 3 bases, with 6 bases sitting between them. This CDR3 comprises 12 residues. Germline V gives CDR1 MNHNY, CDR2 SVGAGI (reference sequence). CDR3: CASRADYNEQFF. In DNA, the CDR3 is TGTGCCAGCAGAGCGGACTACAATGAGCAGTTCTTC.

J is TRBJ2-7 and V is TRBV6-5; no clear D. Germline assignment: CDR1 MNHEY and CDR2 SVGAGI. V was pared by 6 bases and J by 0 bases, with 9 bases between. The CDR3 loop spans 13 amino acids. CDR3 loop: CASRLTGSYEQYF. Here the CDR3 DNA reads TGTGCCAGCAGACTTACTGGCTCCTACGAGCAGTACTTC.

V and J are TRBV30 and TRBJ1-6; D is undetermined. The V gene's germline CDR1 is GTSNPN and CDR2 SVGIG (reference sequence). There are 12 residues in the CDR3. The V end lost 7 bases, the J end lost 6 bases, and 10 bases lay between the germline ends. DNA for the CDR3: TGTGCCTCACAGCGCACTAATTCACCCCTCCACTTT. Protein product: CASQRTNSPLHF.

The chain joins TRBV7-9 to TRBJ1-1; 9 positions agree with TRBD1. J was trimmed by 6 bases and V by 4 bases; bases with no gene match: 18. The CDR3 totals 18 residues. Germline V gene data show CDR1 as SEHNR and CDR2 as FQNEAQ (reference sequence). CDR3: CASSSYMGQGGSSAEAFF. In nucleotides, the CDR3 is TGTGCCAGCAGCTCCTACATGGGACAGGGAGGGTCCTCGGCTGAAGCTTTCTTT.

This sequence joins TRBV27 and TRBJ1-2, with TRBD1 matching over 8 bases. Germline assignment: CDR1 MNHEY and CDR2 SMNVEV (reference sequence). With V trimmed by 5 bases and J by 2 bases, 1 base remained unmatched. The CDR3 has 13 residues. CDR3 region: CASSRQGNYGYTF. The CDR3 DNA follows: TGTGCCAGCAGTCGACAGGGGAACTATGGCTACACCTTC.

The chain recombines TRBV5-1 with TRBJ2-3, with 7 bases matching TRBD2. The V gene's germline CDR1 is SGHRS and CDR2 YFSETQ. J lost 2 bases, V lost 4 bases, and 10 bases had no gene match. This CDR3 has 16 amino acids. CDR3 DNA sequence: TGCGCCAGCAGCCCACCAAGCGGGGCCGTCACAGATACGCAGTATTTT. Its protein product is CASSPPSGAVTDTQYF.

The chain joins TRBV7-2 to TRBJ1-1; the D is unclear. Trimming pared 7 bases from V and 11 bases from J, leaving 14 bases between. This CDR3 is 11 amino acids long. Germline assignment: CDR1 SGHTA and CDR2 FQGNSA. This chain's CDR3 is CASTIWKEAFF. CDR3 DNA: TGTGCCAGCACCATATGGAAGGAGGCTTTCTTT.

This clone has just a few counts. The chain uses TRBV6-5 and TRBJ2-4; D is perhaps TRBD2 (5 bases). The CDR3 contains 13 residues. Trimming removed 5 bases at V and 3 bases at J, with 8 bases between. Germline lookup yields CDR1 MNHEY and CDR2 SVGAGI. DNA of the CDR3: TGTGCCAGCAGTGGACTGGTCAAAAACATTCAGTACTTC. Translated: CASSGLVKNIQYF.

V and J are TRBV5-8 and TRBJ2-2; D ambiguous. Germline CDR1 and CDR2: SGHTS and YDEGEE. V was trimmed by 2 bases and J by 5 bases, leaving 16 bases between them. The CDR3 consists of 16 residues. The CDR3, as DNA: TGTGCCAGCAGCTTTCCCCGTTCGTATGGTACCGGGGAGCTGTTTTTT. Encoded protein: CASSFPRSYGTGELFF.

The V gene is TRBV18, the J gene TRBJ1-1; tentatively, D is TRBD1 (6 bases). V was trimmed by 3 bases and J by 6 bases, leaving 11 bases between them. Germline loops: CDR1 KGHSH, CDR2 LQKENI. The CDR3 has 13 residues. CDR3 sequence: CASSPLQGAEAFF. The CDR3 bases are TGTGCCAGCTCACCTTTACAGGGCGCTGAAGCTTTCTTT.

V gene TRBV2 combines with J gene TRBJ2-3; TRBD1 aligns across 9 bases. Germline values: CDR1 SNHLY, CDR2 FYNNEI. V shed 6 bases, J shed 1 base, and the junction held 2 bases outside the gene matches. This CDR3 has 14 residues. The CDR3 loop reads CASRDRGRTDTQYF. In nucleotides, the CDR3 is TGTGCCAGCAGGGACAGGGGCCGCACAGATACGCAGTATTTT.

J is TRBJ1-1 and V is TRBV18, with TRBD1 identical over 9 bases. The CDR3 has 15 residues. V shed 3 bases, J shed 6 bases, and the junction held 8 bases outside the gene matches. Germline V gives CDR1 KGHSH, CDR2 LQKENI. As DNA, the CDR3 is TGTGCCAGCTCACCGCTGGGACAGGGAAGGGCTGAAGCTTTCTTT. The encoded protein is CASSPLGQGRAEAFF.

The chain joins TRBV10-3 to TRBJ1-1; D remains ambiguous. The germline gives CDR1 ENHRY, CDR2 SYGVKD. The V gene lost 3 bases and the J gene lost 0 bases, with 5 bases spanning the gap. The CDR3 contains 13 residues. The CDR3 here is CAISDGVNTEAFF. The CDR3 bases are TGTGCCATCAGTGACGGGGTGAACACTGAAGCTTTCTTT.

In this sample, this clone turned up once. The V and J genes are TRBV2 and TRBJ2-4; perhaps TRBD2 as D (5 bases). Trimming removed 7 bases at V and 0 bases at J, with 19 bases between. This CDR3 spans 17 amino acids. CDR1 is SNHLY, CDR2 FYNNEI, per germline. The CDR3 is CASNEGINLQAKNIQYF. CDR3 sequence (DNA): TGTGCCAGCAATGAGGGAATTAACCTACAAGCCAAAAACATTCAGTACTTC. The full variable domain, rest sourced from reference TRBV2 and TRBJ2-4, is EPEVTQTPSHQVTQMGQEVILRCVPISNHLYFYWYRQILGQKVEFLVSFYNNEISEKSEIFDDQFSVERPDGSNFTLKIRSTKLEDSAMYFCASNEGINLQAKNIQYFGAGTRLSVL.

The chain carries TRBV18 and TRBJ1-1; D not certain. V gave up 3 bases and J gave up 2 bases, with 7 bases separating them. The CDR3 is 13 residues long. Germline V gene lookup returns CDR1 KGHSH and CDR2 LQKENI. The CDR3 region has the DNA TGTGCCAGCTCACCGACGTCTAACACTGAAGCTTTCTTT. This gives the protein CASSPTSNTEAFF.

V is TRBV30 and J is TRBJ2-5; D is uncertain. Trimming took 3 bases from V and 2 from J, leaving 13 bases between them. From germline, CDR1 is GTSNPN and CDR2 SVGIG (reference sequence). The CDR3 spans 14 residues. The CDR3: CAWSTGNGQETQYF. CDR3 DNA: TGTGCCTGGAGCACTGGGAACGGGCAAGAGACCCAGTACTTC.

The chain is built from TRBV11-2 and TRBJ1-1; D remains unclear. Germline lookup yields CDR1 SGHAT and CDR2 FQNNGV. The V and J ends lost 5 bases and 1 base respectively, with 11 bases between them. The CDR3 length is 14 residues. Written as DNA, the CDR3 is TGTGCCAGCAGCCGGGGAGCATCGAACACTGAAGCTTTCTTT. This codes for CASSRGASNTEAFF.

The rearrangement joins TRBV6-5 to TRBJ1-1, with no clear D. CDR1 MNHEY and CDR2 SVGAGI come from the germline V gene. Trimming stripped 0 bases from V and 1 base from J, with 6 bases between. CDR3 length: 14 amino acids. CDR3 bases: TGTGCCAGCAGTTACTCCTTCGCGAACACTGAAGCTTTCTTT. This codes for CASSYSFANTEAFF.

The chain has TRBV11-2 and TRBJ2-7, with D uncertain. Trimming shortened V by 11 bases and J by 3 bases, and 20 bases separated the two germline ends. Germline-derived CDR1 and CDR2 are SGHAT and FQNNGV. This CDR3 contains 14 residues. The CDR3 protein is CAAKRGLNDYEQYF. CDR3 nucleotide sequence: TGTGCCGCAAAACGTGGGTTGAACGACTACGAGCAGTACTTC.